These T cell receptor beta chains were read from a single sample in a study of post-analysis software for immune sequencing data. TCRdb re-derived calls from the PCR reads in MiXCR, one entry per CDR3 protein. The sample has about 810,000 distinct CDR3 sequences; 53% are singletons. Sequenced: blood. The receptors originated from a girl aged 5 to 17 with multiple sclerosis. CDR3s leave out the opening cysteine and the closing phenylalanine or tryptophan. D genes are given only for firm matches.

d_call v_call cdr3_length cdr3_aa
TRBD2 TRBV20-1 12 SAKLAGGLYEQY
- TRBV7-9 12 ASVRGLLNDEQF
- TRBV6-6 15 ASSYLRDFQEKYEQY
TRBD2 TRBV4-2 17 ASSQDSPMTSGIADTQY
- TRBV15 12 ATSSPGRPYEQY
TRBD1 TRBV14 10 ASRRGQTEAF
TRBD2 TRBV7-2 16 ASSLYPTTSGASYEQY
- TRBV11-2 11 ASSLAGWHEQY
TRBD2 TRBV7-8 15 ASSLAPRTSGYNEQF
- TRBV6-4 12 ASSDSTGGDEQF
- TRBV6-5 12 ASSSPGRDYEQY
- TRBV7-2 17 ASSLGRGRGFTYQETQY
- TRBV28 13 ASSSLGVSGVEQF
TRBD1 TRBV5-1 12 ASSREGALGEAF
TRBD2 TRBV5-1 14 ASSRPAGVGEDEQY
- TRBV5-1 17 ASSYTYNSRGESVYEQY
- TRBV12-3/TRBV12-4 12 ASRTATFQETQY
- TRBV18 13 ASSRPVAGYNEQF
TRBD2 TRBV10-3 16 AISDPHDGGRATDTQY
TRBD2 TRBV29-1 11 SVGLASTDTQY
TRBD2 TRBV2 13 ASIRVAGLTNEQF
- TRBV27 10 ASSLTGLEQY
TRBD2 TRBV29-1 12 SVVQRGDTDTQY
- TRBV29-1 11 SVTPWSSYEQY
- TRBV20-1 11 SARRAGNNEQF
TRBD2 TRBV7-2 17 ASSSGGTSGSPRGYTQY
- TRBV29-1 11 SVLSGGVYEQY
- TRBV15 15 ATSRDQLGAGANVRT
TRBD2 TRBV19 13 ASSLYSGSTDTQY
TRBD1 TRBV10-2 13 ANSDRDRGGETQY
TRBD2 TRBV3-1 15 ASSQPTTSGKRETQY
- TRBV20-1 11 SARPSAGGGYT
TRBD1 TRBV29-1 12 SVGDRGVHNEQF
TRBD1 TRBV7-2 13 ASRYGTGNQETQY
- TRBV11-1 11 ASSASQRDTQY
- TRBV19 12 ASSEDGAKNIQY
TRBD1 TRBV20-1 13 SATRDRDSNSPLH